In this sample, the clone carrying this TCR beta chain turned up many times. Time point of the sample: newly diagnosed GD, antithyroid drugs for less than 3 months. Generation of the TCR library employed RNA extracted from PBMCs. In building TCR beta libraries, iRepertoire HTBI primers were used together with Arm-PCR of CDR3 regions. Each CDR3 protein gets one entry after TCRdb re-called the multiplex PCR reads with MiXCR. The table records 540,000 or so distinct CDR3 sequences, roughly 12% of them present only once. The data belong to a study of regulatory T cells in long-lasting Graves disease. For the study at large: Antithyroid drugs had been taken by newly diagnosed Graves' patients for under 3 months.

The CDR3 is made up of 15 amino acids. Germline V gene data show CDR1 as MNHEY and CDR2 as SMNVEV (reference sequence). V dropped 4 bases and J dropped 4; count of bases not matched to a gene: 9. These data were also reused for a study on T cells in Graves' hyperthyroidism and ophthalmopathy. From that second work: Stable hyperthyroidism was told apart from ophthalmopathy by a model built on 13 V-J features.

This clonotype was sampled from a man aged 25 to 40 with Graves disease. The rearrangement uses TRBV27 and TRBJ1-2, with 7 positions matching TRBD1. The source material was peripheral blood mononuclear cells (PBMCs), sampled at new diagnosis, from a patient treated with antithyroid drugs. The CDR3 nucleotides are TGTGCCAGCAGTTCGGGACAGTCATGGAGCTATGGCTACACCTTC. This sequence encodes CASSSGQSWSYGYTF.